Below, one T cell receptor (beta chain) is given with its context. Its antigen is still unknown. Profiled with immunoSEQ multiplex PCR; TCRdb holds only in-frame clones, not every one. The repertoire consists of tens of thousands of clones, with over 60% occurring once and the leading ten covering around 9.5%. The sample comes from a study of a mutant IDH1 vaccine in newly diagnosed glioma. Study information: Those enrolled had earlier been treated with radiotherapy, temozolomide, or both, mostly both.

The CDR3 is 13 amino acids. V lost 4 bases and J 6 bases, leaving 10 bases between the germline ends. The germline gives CDR1 SGHDT, CDR2 YYEEEE. Described time point: baseline, week 1 (first vaccination visit). Described treatment: pre-vaccination baseline after standard-of-care therapy. Whole-study results and caveats: Among all patients, vaccine-induced immune responses occurred in over 80%. The authors found pseudoprogression apparently unrelated to changes in top peripheral T cell clonotypes.

The input for sequencing was peripheral blood mononuclear cells (PBMCs), taken from a glioma patient treated with radiotherapy, temozolomide or both. The receptor was derived from a man aged 50-60 years with glioma. Some clones in this sample may be carry-over from other donors' samples. The chain carries TRBV5-6 and TRBJ2-2; D call uncertain. CDR3 nucleotide sequence: TGTGCCAGCAGCCCATCCTGGCCCGGGGAGCTGTTTTTT. This sequence encodes CASSPSWPGELFF. Together with reference TRBV5-6 and TRBJ2-2, the CDR3 gives the full variable domain: DAGVTQSPTHLIKTRGQQVTLRCSPKSGHDTVSWYQQALGQGPQFIFQYYEEEERQRGNFPDRFSGHQFPNYSSELNVNALLLGDSALYLCASSPSWPGELFFGEGSRLTVL.